This T cell receptor (beta chain) was documented in a study of T cell changes during pregnancy in multiple sclerosis. Data came from immunoSEQ multiplex PCR; TCRdb stores just in-frame clones and leaves some out. Among some 40,000 clones listed, around nine tenths were seen once. Between the trimmed V and J ends, which lost 2 bases and 3 bases, there was a span of 8 bases. From germline, CDR1 is GTSNPN and CDR2 SVGIG (reference sequence). The CDR3 sequence is 13 residues long. The V call is TRBV30, the J call TRBJ1-3; D uncertain. Sample: CD4+ T cells from peripheral blood mononuclear cells, taken in the third trimester of pregnancy. The clonotype was recovered from a female donor in good health, enrolled as a control in a pregnancy study. The CDR3 DNA is TGTGCCTGGAGTCAGACTGGTGGAAACACCATATATTTT. It encodes CAWSQTGGNTIYF.